These 4 T cell receptor beta chains were sequenced from one sample in a study of blood T cell repertoires in COVID-19. Profiled with immunoSEQ multiplex PCR; TCRdb holds only in-frame clones, not every one. The sample gives fewer than 500,000 clones, 70% to 90% of which show up once; about 2.1% is in the top ten. The sequenced sample was PBMCs or T cells enriched from blood (not recorded which). The source is a woman aged 18-29 years with acute COVID-19.

The chain recombines TRBV7-7 with TRBJ2-3; D perhaps matches TRBD1 (5 bases). The CDR3 contains 15 residues. CDR1 is SSHAT, CDR2 FNYEAQ, per germline (reference sequence). With 0 bases removed from V and 3 bases from J, the gap between germline ends came to 10 bases. CDR3 loop: CASSLAETVTDTQYF. CDR3 DNA: TGTGCCAGCAGCTTAGCGGAGACAGTTACAGATACGCAGTATTTT.

This clone appeared a single time. V usage is TRBV7-9 and J usage is TRBJ2-7, with 8 nucleotides matching TRBD2. This CDR3 spans 17 amino acids. V shed 4 bases and J 4 bases; nucleotides not matched to a gene: 15. Germline CDR1 is SEHNR and CDR2 is FQNEAQ (reference sequence). CDR3: CASSSPPRGGGLYEQYF. CDR3 nucleotides: TGTGCCAGCAGCTCCCCGCCCCGGGGGGGAGGACTTTACGAGCAGTACTTC.

The chain couples TRBV27 to TRBJ2-1; 11 nucleotides agree with TRBD2. This CDR3 contains 16 residues. CDR1 and CDR2 (germline): MNHEY, SMNVEV (reference sequence). V shed 6 bases, J shed 6 bases, and the junction held 10 bases outside the gene matches. This CDR3 is CASSSTGTSGGNEQFF. DNA for the CDR3: TGTGCCAGCAGCTCTACCGGGACTAGCGGAGGCAATGAGCAGTTCTTC.

The chain is built from TRBV4-2 and TRBJ1-3; TRBD1 matches at 7 bases. The ends lost 3 bases at V and 4 bases at J; junction bases unmatched: 9. Germline lookup yields CDR1 LGHNA and CDR2 YNFKEQ. This CDR3 region has 16 residues. The CDR3 here is CASSQSRQGTGNTIYF. The CDR3 DNA reads TGTGCCAGCAGCCAGAGCCGACAGGGAACAGGAAACACCATATATTTT.